One T cell receptor beta chain is described in this entry. Its target is not known. With 7 bases removed from V and 1 base from J, the gap between germline ends came to 20 bases. The CDR3 has 16 amino acids. Germline V gene sequence: CDR1 MDHEN, CDR2 SYDVKM. Donors showed nominal health when sampled, although they likely had unrecorded immune exposures. PCR amplification relied on 60 Vbeta primers (plus 13 Jbeta primers). Sequenced by immunoSEQ multiplex PCR; TCRdb stores in-frame clones only, minus some. The listing contains some 200,000 clones. The sample is drawn from a study of cytomegalovirus exposure and HLA in healthy donors. Broader study findings: In a later analysis, CMV-associated beta chains were mostly HLA-associated, it appeared. Being productive about 87% or about 30% of the time was typical of most TCR beta V segments in an earlier analysis. Three chains tied to CMV proved CMV antigen-specific in vitro.

Sequenced material: PBMCs. The gene calls are TRBV28 and TRBJ2-7, with a weak D call TRBD2 (7 bases). The clonotype originates from a girl aged 2-10 years in good health and CMV-seropositive. The CDR3 loop is CASTKRGRGGSYEQYF. In nucleotides, the CDR3 is TGTGCCAGCACCAAACGGGGGAGGGGGGGGTCCTACGAGCAGTACTTC.